This TCR beta chain came from a study of cytomegalovirus exposure and HLA in healthy donors. Trimming left V 2 bases short and J 0 bases short, with 12 bases between. The CDR3 sequence is 15 residues long. Germline V lookup: CDR1 SGHKS, CDR2 YYEKEE (reference sequence). The study ran its PCR with 60 Vbeta and 13 Jbeta primers. Produced via immunoSEQ multiplex PCR; TCRdb's table is partial and in-frame only. The sample records about 190,000 clones, more than 65% being singletons. Study results and caveats: The study put 160 or so TCR beta chains on its list as cytomegalovirus-associated.

Comments on this clone: The antigen is not known.

The V gene is TRBV5-5, the J gene TRBJ2-7; D is possibly TRBD1 (5 bases). The sequencing sample was made of PBMCs. The TCR was taken from a woman aged 25-40 years in good health and CMV-seropositive. CDR3 coding DNA: TGTGCCAGCAGCTTCGGACCCGACAGCTCCTACGAGCAGTACTTC. Protein sequence: CASSFGPDSSYEQYF.